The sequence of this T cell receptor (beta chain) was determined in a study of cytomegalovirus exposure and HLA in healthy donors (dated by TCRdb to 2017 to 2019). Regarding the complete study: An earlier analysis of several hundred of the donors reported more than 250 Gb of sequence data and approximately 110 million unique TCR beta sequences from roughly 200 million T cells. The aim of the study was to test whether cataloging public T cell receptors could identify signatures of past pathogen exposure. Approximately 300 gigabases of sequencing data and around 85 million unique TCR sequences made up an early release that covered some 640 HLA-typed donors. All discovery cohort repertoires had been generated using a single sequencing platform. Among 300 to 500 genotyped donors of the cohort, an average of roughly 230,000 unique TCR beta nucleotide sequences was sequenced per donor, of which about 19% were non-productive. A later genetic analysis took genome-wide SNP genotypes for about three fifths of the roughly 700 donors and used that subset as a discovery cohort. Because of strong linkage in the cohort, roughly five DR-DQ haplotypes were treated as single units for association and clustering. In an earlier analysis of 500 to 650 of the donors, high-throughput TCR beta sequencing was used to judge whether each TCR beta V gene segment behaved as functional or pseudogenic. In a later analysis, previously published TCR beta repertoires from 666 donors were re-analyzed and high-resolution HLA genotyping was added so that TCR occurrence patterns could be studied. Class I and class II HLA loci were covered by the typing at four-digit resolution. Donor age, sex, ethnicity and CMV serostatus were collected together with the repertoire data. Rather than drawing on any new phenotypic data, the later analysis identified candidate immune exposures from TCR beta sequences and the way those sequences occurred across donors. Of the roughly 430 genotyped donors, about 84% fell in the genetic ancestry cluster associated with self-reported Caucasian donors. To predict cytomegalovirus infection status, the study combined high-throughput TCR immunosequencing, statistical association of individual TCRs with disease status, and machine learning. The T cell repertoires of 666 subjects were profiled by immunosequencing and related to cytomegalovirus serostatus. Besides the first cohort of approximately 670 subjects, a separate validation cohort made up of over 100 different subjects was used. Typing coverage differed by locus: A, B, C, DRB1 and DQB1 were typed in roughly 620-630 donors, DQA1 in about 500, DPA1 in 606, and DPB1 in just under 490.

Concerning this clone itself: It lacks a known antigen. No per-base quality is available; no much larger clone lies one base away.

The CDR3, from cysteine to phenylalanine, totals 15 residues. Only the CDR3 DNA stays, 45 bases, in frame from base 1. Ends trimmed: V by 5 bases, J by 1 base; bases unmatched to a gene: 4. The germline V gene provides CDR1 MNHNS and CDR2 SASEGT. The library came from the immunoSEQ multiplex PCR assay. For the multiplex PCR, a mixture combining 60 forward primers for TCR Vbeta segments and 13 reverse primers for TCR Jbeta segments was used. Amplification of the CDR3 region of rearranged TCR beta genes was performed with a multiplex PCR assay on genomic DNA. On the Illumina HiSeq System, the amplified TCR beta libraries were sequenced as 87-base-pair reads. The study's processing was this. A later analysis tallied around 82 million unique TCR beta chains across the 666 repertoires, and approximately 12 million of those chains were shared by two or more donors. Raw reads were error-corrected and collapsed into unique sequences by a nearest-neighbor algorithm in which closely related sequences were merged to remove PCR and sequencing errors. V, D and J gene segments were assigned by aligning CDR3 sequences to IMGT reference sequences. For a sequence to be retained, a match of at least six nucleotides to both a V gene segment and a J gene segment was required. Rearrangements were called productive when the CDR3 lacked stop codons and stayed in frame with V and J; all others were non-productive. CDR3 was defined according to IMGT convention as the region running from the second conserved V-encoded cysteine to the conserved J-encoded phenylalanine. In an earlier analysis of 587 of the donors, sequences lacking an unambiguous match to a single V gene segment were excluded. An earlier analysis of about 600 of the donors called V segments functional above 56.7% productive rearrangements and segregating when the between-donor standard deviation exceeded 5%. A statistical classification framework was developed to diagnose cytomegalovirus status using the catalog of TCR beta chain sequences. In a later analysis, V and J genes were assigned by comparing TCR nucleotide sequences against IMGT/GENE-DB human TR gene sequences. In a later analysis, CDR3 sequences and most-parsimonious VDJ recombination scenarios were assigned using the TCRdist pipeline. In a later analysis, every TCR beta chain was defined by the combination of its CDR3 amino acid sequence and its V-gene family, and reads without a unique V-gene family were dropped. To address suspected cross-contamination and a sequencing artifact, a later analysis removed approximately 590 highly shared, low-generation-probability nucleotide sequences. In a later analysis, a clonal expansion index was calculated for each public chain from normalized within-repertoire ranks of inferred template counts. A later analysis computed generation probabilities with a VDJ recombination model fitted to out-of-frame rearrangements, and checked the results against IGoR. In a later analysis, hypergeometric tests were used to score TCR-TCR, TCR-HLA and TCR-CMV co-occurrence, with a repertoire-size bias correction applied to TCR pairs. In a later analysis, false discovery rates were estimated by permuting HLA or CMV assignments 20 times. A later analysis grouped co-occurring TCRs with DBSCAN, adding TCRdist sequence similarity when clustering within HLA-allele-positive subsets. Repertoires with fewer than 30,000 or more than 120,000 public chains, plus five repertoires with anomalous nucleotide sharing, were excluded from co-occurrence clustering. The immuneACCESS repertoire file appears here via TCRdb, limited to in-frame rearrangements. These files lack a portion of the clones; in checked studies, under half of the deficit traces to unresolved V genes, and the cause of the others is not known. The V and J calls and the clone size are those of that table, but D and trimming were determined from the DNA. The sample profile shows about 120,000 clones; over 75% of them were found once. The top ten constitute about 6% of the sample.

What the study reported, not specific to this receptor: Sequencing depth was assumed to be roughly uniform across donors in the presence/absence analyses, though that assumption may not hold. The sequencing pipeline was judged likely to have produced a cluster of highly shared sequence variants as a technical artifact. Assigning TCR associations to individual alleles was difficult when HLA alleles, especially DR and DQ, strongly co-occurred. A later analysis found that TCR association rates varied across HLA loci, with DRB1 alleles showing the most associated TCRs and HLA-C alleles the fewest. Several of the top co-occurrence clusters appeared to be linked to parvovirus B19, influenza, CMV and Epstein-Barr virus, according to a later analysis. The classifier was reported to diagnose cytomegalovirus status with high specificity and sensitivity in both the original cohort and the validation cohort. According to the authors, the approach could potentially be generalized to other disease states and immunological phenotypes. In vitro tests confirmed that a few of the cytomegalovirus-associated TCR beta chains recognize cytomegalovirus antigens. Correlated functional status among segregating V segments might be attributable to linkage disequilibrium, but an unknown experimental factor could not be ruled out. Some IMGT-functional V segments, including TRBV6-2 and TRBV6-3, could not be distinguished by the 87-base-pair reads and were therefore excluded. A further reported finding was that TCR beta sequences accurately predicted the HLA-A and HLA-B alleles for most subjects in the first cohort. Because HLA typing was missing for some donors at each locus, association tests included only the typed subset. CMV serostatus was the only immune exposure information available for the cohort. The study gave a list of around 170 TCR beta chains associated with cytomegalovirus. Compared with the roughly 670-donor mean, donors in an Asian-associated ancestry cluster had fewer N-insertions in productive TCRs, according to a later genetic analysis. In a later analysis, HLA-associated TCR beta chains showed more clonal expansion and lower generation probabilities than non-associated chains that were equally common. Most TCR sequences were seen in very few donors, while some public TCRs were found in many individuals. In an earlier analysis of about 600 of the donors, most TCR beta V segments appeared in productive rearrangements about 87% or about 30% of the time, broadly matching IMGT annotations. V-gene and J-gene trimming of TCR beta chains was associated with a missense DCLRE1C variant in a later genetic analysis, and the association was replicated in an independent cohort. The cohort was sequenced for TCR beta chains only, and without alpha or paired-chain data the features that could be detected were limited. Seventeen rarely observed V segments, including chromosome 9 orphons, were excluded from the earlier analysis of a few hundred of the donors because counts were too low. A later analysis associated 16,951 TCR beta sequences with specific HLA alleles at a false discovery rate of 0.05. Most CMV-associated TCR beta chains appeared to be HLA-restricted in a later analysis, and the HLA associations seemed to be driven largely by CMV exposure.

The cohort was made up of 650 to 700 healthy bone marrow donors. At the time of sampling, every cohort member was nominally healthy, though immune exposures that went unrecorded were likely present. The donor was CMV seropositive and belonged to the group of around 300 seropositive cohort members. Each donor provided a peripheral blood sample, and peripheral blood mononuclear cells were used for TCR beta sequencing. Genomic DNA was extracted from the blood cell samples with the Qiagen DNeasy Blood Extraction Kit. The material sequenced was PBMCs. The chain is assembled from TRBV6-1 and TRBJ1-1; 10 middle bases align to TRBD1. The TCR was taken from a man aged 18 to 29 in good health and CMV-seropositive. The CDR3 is CASSSDRGRNTEAFF. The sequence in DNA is TGTGCCAGCAGTTCGGACAGGGGGAGGAACACTGAAGCTTTCTTT.